One TCR beta chain is described in this entry. Its antigen is undetermined. The data originate from a study of CD8+ T cells in alopecia areata. Findings and limits, study-wide: Clonality exceeded that of normal scalp in lesional scalp, most notably in alopecia totalis/universalis.

Once RNA had been extracted, it was reverse transcribed into cDNA to act as the sequencing template. Profiling relied on immunoSEQ multiplex PCR, and the TCRdb table lists in-frame clones only, not all of them. Among about 160,000 clones, about three fifths were seen once, and the ten largest hold around 0.9%. Trimming shortened V by 10 bases and J by 4 bases, and 19 bases separated the two germline ends. This CDR3 has 14 residues. Germline V lookup: CDR1 MNHNY, CDR2 SVGAGI (reference sequence). Treatment meaning: oral pan-JAK inhibitor, 5-10 mg twice daily. V usage is TRBV6-6 and J usage is TRBJ2-5; D not resolved. The source is a human donor with alopecia areata. Here the sequenced sample was CD4+ T cells sorted from blood, taken at week 4, from a patient treated with tofacitinib. CDR3 sequence (DNA): TGTGCCATCACGGCTGCTCCTTGGGGAGAGACCCAGTACTTC. Translating it yields CAITAAPWGETQYF.